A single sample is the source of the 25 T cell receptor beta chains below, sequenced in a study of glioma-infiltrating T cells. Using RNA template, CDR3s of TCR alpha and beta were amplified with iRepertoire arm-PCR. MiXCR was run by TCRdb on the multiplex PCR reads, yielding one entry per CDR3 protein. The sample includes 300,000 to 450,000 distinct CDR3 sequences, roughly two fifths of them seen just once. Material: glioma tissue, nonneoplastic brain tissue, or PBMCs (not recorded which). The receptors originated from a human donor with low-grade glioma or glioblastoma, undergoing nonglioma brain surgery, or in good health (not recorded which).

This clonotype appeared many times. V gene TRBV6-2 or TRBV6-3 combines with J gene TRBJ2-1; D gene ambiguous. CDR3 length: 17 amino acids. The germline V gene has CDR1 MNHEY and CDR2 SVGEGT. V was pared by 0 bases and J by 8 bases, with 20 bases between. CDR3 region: CASSYSSRSPLRDEQFF. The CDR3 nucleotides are TGTGCCAGCAGTTACTCGAGTCGGAGTCCCCTTAGGGATGAGCAGTTCTTC.

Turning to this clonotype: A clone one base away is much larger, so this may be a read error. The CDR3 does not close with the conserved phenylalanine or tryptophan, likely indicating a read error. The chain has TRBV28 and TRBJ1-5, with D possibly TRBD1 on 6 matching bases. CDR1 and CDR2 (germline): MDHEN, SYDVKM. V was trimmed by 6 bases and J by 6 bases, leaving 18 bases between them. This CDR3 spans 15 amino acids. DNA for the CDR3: TGTGCCAGCAGCCAGATTTACAGGGAGGGTCAGCCCCAGCATATT. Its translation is CASSQIYREGQPQHI.

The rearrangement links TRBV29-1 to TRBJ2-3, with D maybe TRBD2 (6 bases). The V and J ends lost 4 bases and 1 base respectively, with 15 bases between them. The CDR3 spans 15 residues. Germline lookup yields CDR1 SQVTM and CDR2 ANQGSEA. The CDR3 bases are TGCAGCGTTGCCGGCGGGGCAGGGCGCACAGATACGCAGTATTTT. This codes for CSVAGGAGRTDTQYF.

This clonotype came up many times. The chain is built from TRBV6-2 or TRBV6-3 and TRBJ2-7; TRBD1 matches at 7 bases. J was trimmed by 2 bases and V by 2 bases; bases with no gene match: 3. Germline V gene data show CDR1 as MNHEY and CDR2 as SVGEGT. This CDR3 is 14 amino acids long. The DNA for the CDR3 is TGTGCCAGCAGTTACGACAGGGCCGCCTACGAGCAGTACTTC. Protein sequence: CASSYDRAAYEQYF.

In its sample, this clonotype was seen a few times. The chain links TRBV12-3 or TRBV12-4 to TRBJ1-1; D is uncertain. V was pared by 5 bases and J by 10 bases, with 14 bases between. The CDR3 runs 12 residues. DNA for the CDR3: TGTGCCAGCAGTCTAAGGGAGGGTGCAGCTTTCTTT. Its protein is CASSLREGAAFF.

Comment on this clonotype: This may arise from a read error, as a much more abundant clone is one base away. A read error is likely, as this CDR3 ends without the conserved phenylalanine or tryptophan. This chain's CDR3 is CASSQRDRANTIYS. The CDR3, as DNA: TGTGCCAGCAGCCAGCGCGACAGGGCGAACACCATATATTCT. The J gene is TRBJ1-3, the V gene TRBV3-1, with 7 bases that match TRBD1. Per the germline V gene, CDR1 is LGHDT and CDR2 is YNNKEL (reference sequence). The CDR3 contains 14 residues. With V trimmed by 3 bases and J by 7 bases, 6 bases remained unmatched.

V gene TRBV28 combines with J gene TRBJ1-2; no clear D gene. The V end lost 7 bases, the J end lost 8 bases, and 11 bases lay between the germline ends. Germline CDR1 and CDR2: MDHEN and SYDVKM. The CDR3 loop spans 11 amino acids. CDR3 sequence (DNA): TGTGCCAGCACAGACCTGCGGGGCTACACCTTC. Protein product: CASTDLRGYTF.

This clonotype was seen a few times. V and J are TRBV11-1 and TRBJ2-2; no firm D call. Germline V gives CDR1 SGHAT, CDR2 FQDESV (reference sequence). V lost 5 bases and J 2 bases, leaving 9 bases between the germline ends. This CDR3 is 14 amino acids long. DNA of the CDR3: TGTGCCAGCAGCCCAGACATTAACACCGGGGAGCTGTTTTTT. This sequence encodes CASSPDINTGELFF.

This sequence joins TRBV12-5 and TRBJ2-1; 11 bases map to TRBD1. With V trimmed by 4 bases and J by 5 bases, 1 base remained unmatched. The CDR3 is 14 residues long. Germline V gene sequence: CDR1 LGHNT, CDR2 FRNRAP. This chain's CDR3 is CASGWGQGDNEQFF. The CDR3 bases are TGTGCTAGTGGTTGGGGACAGGGGGACAATGAGCAGTTCTTC.

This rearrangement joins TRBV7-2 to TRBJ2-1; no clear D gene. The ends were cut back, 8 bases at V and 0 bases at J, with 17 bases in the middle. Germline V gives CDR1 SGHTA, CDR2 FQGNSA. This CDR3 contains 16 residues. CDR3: CASLERRVSSYNEQFF. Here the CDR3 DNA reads TGTGCCAGCTTAGAACGTCGCGTGAGCTCCTACAATGAGCAGTTCTTC. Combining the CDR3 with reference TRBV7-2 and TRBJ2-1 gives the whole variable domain GAGVSQSPSNKVTEKGKDVELRCDPISGHTALYWYRQSLGQGLEFLIYFQGNSAPDKSGLPSDRFSAERTGGSVSTLTIQRTQQEDSAVYLCASLERRVSSYNEQFFGPGTRLTVL.

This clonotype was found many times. The CDR3 bases are TGTGCCAGCAGTTACAGTTCAACAGGCACCGGGGAGCTGTTTTTT. Translated, it gives CASSYSSTGTGELFF. V gene TRBV6-5 combines with J gene TRBJ2-2, with D maybe TRBD1 (5 bases). Deletions cut 2 bases from V and 4 bases from J, with 11 bases between. CDR1 and CDR2 (germline): MNHEY, SVGAGI. This CDR3 region has 15 residues.

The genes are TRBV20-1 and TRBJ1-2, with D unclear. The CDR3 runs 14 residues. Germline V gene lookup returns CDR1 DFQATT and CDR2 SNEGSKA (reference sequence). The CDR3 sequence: CNAKHPRALYGYTF. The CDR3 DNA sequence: TGCAATGCAAAACACCCTAGGGCGCTCTATGGCTACACCTTC.

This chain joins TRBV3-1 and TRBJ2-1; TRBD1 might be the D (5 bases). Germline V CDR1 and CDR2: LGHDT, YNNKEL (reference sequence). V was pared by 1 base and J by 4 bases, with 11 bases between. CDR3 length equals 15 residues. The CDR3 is CASSQAPDRYNEQFF. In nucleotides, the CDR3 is TGTGCCAGCAGCCAAGCCCCCGACAGATACAATGAGCAGTTCTTC.

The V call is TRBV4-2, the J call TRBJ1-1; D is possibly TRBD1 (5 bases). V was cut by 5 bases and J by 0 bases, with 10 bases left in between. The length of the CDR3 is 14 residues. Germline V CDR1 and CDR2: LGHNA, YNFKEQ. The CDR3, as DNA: TGTGCCAGCAGCTTGGCACAGGTGAACACTGAAGCTTTCTTT. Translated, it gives CASSLAQVNTEAFF.

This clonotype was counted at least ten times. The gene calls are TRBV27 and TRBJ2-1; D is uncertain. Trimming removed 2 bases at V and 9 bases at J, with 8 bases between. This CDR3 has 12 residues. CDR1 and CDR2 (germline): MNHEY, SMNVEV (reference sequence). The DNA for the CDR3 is TGTGCCAGCAGTTTACCCATGGGTGAGCAGTTCTTC. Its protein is CASSLPMGEQFF.

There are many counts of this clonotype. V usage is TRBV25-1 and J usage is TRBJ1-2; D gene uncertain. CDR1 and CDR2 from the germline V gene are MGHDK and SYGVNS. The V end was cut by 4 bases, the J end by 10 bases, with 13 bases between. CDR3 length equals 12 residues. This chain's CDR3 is CASSGRWIPYTF. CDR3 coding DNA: TGTGCCAGCAGTGGCCGATGGATACCCTACACCTTC.

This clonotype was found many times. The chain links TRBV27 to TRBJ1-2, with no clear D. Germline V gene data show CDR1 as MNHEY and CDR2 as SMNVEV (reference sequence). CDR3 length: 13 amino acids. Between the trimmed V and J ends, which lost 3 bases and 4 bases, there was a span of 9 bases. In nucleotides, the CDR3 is TGTGCCAGCAGTTTGTGGGGTACCTATGGCTACACCTTC. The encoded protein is CASSLWGTYGYTF.

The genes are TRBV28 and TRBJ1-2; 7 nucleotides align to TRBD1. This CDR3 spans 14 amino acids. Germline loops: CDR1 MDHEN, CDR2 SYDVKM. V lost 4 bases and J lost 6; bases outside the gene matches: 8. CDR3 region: CASSWTGSPNGYTF. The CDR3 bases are TGTGCCAGCAGTTGGACAGGCTCCCCTAATGGCTACACCTTC.

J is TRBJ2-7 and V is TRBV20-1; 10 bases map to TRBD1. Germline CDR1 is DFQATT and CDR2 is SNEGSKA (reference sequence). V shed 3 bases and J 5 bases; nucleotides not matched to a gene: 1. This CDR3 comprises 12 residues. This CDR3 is CSARTGGHEQYF. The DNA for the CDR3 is TGCAGTGCTAGGACAGGGGGCCACGAGCAGTACTTC.

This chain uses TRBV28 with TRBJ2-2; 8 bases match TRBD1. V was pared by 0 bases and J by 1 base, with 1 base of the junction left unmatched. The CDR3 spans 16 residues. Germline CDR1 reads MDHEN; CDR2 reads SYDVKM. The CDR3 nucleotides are TGTGCCAGCAGTTTATGGGGGACAGGGAACACCGGGGAGCTGTTTTTT. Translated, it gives CASSLWGTGNTGELFF.

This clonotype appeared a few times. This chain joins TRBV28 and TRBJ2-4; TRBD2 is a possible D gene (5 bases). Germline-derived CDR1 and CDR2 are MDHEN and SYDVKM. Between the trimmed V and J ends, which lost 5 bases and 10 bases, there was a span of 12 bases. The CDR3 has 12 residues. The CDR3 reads CASSGLPVIQYF. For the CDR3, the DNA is TGTGCCAGCAGTGGACTCCCAGTGATTCAGTACTTC.

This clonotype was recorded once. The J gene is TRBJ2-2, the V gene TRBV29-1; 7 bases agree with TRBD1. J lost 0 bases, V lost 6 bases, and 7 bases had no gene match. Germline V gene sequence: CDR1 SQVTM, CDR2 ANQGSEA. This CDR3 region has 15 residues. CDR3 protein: CSVRSGTANTGELFF. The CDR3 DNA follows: TGCAGCGTCAGGTCCGGGACAGCGAACACCGGGGAGCTGTTTTTT.

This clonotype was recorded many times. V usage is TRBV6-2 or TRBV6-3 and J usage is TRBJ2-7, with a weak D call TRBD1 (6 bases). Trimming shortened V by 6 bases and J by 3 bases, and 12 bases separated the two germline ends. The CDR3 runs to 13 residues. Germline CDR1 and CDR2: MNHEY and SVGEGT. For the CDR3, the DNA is TGTGCCAGCAGCCGGGACACCTACTACGAGCAGTACTTC. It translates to CASSRDTYYEQYF.

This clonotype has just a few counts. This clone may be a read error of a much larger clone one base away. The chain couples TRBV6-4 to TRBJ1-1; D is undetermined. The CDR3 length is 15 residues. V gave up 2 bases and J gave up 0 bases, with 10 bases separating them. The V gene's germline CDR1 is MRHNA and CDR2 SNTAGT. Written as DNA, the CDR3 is TGTGCCAGCAGTGACACGGCCCCCATGAACACTGAAGCTTTCTTT. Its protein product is CASSDTAPMNTEAFF.

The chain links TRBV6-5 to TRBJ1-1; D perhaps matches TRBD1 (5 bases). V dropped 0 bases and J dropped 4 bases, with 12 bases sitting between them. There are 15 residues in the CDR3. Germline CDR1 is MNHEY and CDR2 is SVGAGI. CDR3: CASSYSSGRGTEAFF. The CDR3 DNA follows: TGTGCCAGCAGTTACTCTTCGGGGAGGGGCACTGAAGCTTTCTTT.